The present entry profiles one T cell receptor beta chain with its context. Its antigen is not identified. This record belongs to a study of long-term antiretroviral therapy in people with HIV. Study findings and constraints: Diversity remained lower than transplant donor controls, even though it increased after ART.

At the survey level, the v3.0 immunoSEQ assay was run. The study targeted 40,000-50,000 T-cell genomes per sample in sequencing. Generated by immunoSEQ multiplex PCR, the TCRdb table keeps only in-frame clones and is missing some. The repertoire has 20,000 to 25,000 clones, 90% to 95% of them found once; the top ten carry around 7.7%. Each contributor possessed a minimum of one pre-ART and a minimum of two post-ART PBMC samples. The V gene lost 0 bases and the J gene lost 7 bases, with 8 bases spanning the gap. The CDR3 runs 13 residues. Germline-derived CDR1 and CDR2 are SGDLS and YYNGEE. The chain uses TRBV9 and TRBJ2-1; D is ambiguous. The material sequenced was unsorted PBMCs, taken 4.4 years after starting antiretroviral therapy. The TCR originated in a woman aged 45-60 years with HIV. The CDR3 DNA follows: TGTGCCAGCAGCGTAGCCCTGAGAAATGAGCAGTTCTTC. Its protein product is CASSVALRNEQFF. Variable domain in full (rest from reference TRBV9 and TRBJ2-1): DSGVTQTPKHLITATGQRVTLRCSPRSGDLSVYWYQQSLDQGLQFLIQYYNGEERAKGNILERFSAQQFPDLHSELNLSSLELGDSALYFCASSVALRNEQFFGPGTRLTVL.